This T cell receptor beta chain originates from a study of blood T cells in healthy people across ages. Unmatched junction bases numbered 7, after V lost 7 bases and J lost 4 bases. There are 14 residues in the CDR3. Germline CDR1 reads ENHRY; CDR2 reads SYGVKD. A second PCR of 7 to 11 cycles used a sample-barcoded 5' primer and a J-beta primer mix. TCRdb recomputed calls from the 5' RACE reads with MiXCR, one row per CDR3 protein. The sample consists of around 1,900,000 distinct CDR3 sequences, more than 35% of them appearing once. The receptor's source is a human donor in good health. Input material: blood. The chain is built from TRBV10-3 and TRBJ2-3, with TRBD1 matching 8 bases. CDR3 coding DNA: TGTGCCATCAAACCGGGACAGGTAGCAGATACGCAGTATTTT. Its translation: CAIKPGQVADTQYF.